The source of this TCR beta chain is a study of T cells in Graves' hyperthyroidism and ophthalmopathy. Findings and caveats of the study: Within blood appeared most thyroid clonotypes that had expanded above 0.001.

This clonotype was seen repeatedly, ten times or more. Its antigen remains unidentified. The source material, RNA transcripts, was used to amplify TCR beta CDR3 regions. HTBI primers were employed in a first-round RT-PCR of the TCR CDR3. TCRdb recomputed calls from the multiplex PCR reads with MiXCR, one row per CDR3 protein. The sample shows 250,000 to 300,000 distinct CDR3 sequences, roughly 15% of them seen only once. The CDR3 contains 16 residues. CDR1 GTSNPN and CDR2 SVGIG come from the germline V gene (reference sequence). Trimming cost V 5 bases and J 0 bases, with 20 bases left between them. The rearrangement links TRBV30 to TRBJ2-7; D is possibly TRBD2 (6 bases). The sequencing input was blood. The receptor's source is a woman between 45 and 65 years old with Graves' hyperthyroidism that later progressed to Graves' ophthalmopathy. The CDR3 protein is CAWQRAAGRSSYEQYF. Written as DNA, the CDR3 is TGTGCCTGGCAGAGGGCGGCGGGAAGGAGCTCCTACGAGCAGTACTTC.